These T cell receptor beta chains were read from a single sample in a study of Tregs in tolerant kidney transplant recipients. Their target antigens are unknown. Repertoires were generated with immunoSEQ multiplex PCR, while TCRdb's copy carries only in-frame clones and drops some. The sample contains about 16,000 clones, about 57% of which appear only once. Specimen: Tregs from blood cultured with allogeneic cells. These receptors originate from a human donor in good health. CDR3s leave out the opening cysteine and the closing phenylalanine or tryptophan. The order of the fields is D gene, V gene, CDR3 protein. D genes are given only for firm matches.

d_gene: TRBD1; v_gene: TRBV19; CDR3aa: ASSAQGTDYNEQF
d_gene: .; v_gene: TRBV7-2; CDR3aa: ASSTRQDTEAF
d_gene: .; v_gene: TRBV18; CDR3aa: ASSRDRTVSNEKLF
d_gene: .; v_gene: TRBV5-1; CDR3aa: ASSSGVVGVKNTEAF
d_gene: TRBD1; v_gene: TRBV5-1; CDR3aa: ASSLEGTGGNSEQF
d_gene: .; v_gene: TRBV28; CDR3aa: ASIATPGYGYT
d_gene: TRBD1; v_gene: TRBV29-1; CDR3aa: SVRTGSHKGYT
d_gene: TRBD2; v_gene: TRBV7-2; CDR3aa: ASSLWAGGETQY
d_gene: .; v_gene: TRBV6-1; CDR3aa: ASSASTLTGFGYT
d_gene: .; v_gene: TRBV20-1; CDR3aa: SARDLNEQF
d_gene: .; v_gene: TRBV19; CDR3aa: ASSLSDDYGYT
d_gene: .; v_gene: TRBV5-6; CDR3aa: ASSSISGHTEAF
d_gene: TRBD1; v_gene: TRBV19; CDR3aa: ASSRDRANTGELF
d_gene: .; v_gene: TRBV7-9; CDR3aa: ASSPLPGSRELF
d_gene: TRBD2; v_gene: TRBV7-2; CDR3aa: ASSALWGAGKNEQY
d_gene: TRBD1; v_gene: TRBV6-6; CDR3aa: ATGTHRGTNYGYT
d_gene: .; v_gene: TRBV2; CDR3aa: ASRGDSNQPQH
d_gene: .; v_gene: TRBV4-3; CDR3aa: ASSQDQSRKANYGYT
d_gene: .; v_gene: TRBV7-2; CDR3aa: ASSLGRQSEEQY
d_gene: .; v_gene: TRBV14; CDR3aa: ASKEMGIAEAF
d_gene: TRBD1; v_gene: TRBV18; CDR3aa: ASSPWDRSSYEQY
d_gene: TRBD1; v_gene: TRBV2; CDR3aa: ASIRDRGTRGYT
d_gene: .; v_gene: TRBV4-3; CDR3aa: ASSLQAARTYNEQF
d_gene: .; v_gene: TRBV7-9; CDR3aa: ASSLGQPPGVTEAF
d_gene: .; v_gene: TRBV10-3; CDR3aa: AISDPLGGGGLASDTQY
d_gene: .; v_gene: TRBV2; CDR3aa: ASSPTGVKSETQY
d_gene: .; v_gene: TRBV15; CDR3aa: ATSRDLGRQAF
d_gene: TRBD2; v_gene: TRBV4-1; CDR3aa: ASSQESPGLAARPSSTEQY
d_gene: .; v_gene: TRBV18; CDR3aa: ASSPPALAGETQY
d_gene: TRBD1; v_gene: TRBV5-8; CDR3aa: ASRTGYNSPLH
d_gene: .; v_gene: TRBV4-1; CDR3aa: ASSQAVALGANVLT
d_gene: .; v_gene: TRBV11-2; CDR3aa: ASSRGPYEQY
d_gene: .; v_gene: TRBV7-2; CDR3aa: ASSLARSRMTYGYT
d_gene: .; v_gene: TRBV30; CDR3aa: AWGHDSVVKTQY
d_gene: TRBD2; v_gene: TRBV30; CDR3aa: AWSVPRGLAGETQY